The 20 T cell receptor beta chains below all came from one sample that was sequenced in a study of OX40 agonist ivuxolimab in advanced cancers. The protocol was immunoSEQ multiplex PCR, while the TCRdb copy is restricted to in-frame clones and leaves out a portion. There are around 30,000 clones in the sample; about four fifths occur only once, and about 20% lies in the top ten. The material was CD4+ or CD8+ T cells sorted from blood, obtained in a trial of the OX40 agonist ivuxolimab. The receptors were gathered from an adult with an advanced solid tumor such as melanoma, head and neck, liver or kidney cancer.

The chain uses TRBV4-3 and TRBJ2-7, with a weak D call TRBD1 (5 bases). The CDR3 totals 14 residues. CDR1 and CDR2 from the germline V gene are LGHNA and YSLEER. Trimming removed 2 bases from V and 1 base from J, with 9 bases in between. CDR3 amino acids: CASSQLRQSYEQYF. DNA for the CDR3: TGCGCCAGCAGCCAACTGAGACAGTCCTACGAGCAGTACTTC.

This rearrangement joins TRBV18 to TRBJ2-5, with 9 bases lining up with TRBD1. This CDR3 spans 15 amino acids. CDR1 is KGHSH and CDR2 is LQKENI in the germline V gene. Trimming at V came to 6 bases and at J to 4 bases, leaving 9 bases not matched to a gene. CDR3 residues: CASSPDRGVVETQYF. The CDR3 DNA reads TGTGCCAGCTCTCCAGACAGGGGGGTCGTAGAGACCCAGTACTTC.

The chain has TRBV10-3 and TRBJ2-2, with D uncertain. Trimming took 4 bases from V and 1 from J, leaving 4 bases between them. This CDR3 has 13 amino acids. Germline assignment: CDR1 ENHRY and CDR2 SYGVKD. This CDR3 reads CAISVLNTGELFF. The DNA for the CDR3 is TGTGCCATCAGTGTTTTGAACACCGGGGAGCTGTTTTTT.

The chain is built from TRBV27 and TRBJ2-7; a possible D gene is TRBD2 (5 bases). This CDR3 comprises 15 residues. The V end lost 5 bases, the J end lost 3 bases, and 17 bases lay between the germline ends. Germline assignment: CDR1 MNHEY and CDR2 SMNVEV (reference sequence). The CDR3 protein is CASSPIRGSYYEQYF. CDR3 nucleotide sequence: TGTGCCAGCAGTCCAATTCGGGGATCCTACTACGAGCAGTACTTC.

This rearrangement joins TRBV18 to TRBJ1-2; D remains ambiguous. There are 13 residues in the CDR3. V was pared by 2 bases and J by 5 bases, with 9 bases between. The germline gives CDR1 KGHSH, CDR2 LQKENI. CDR3 sequence: CASSPGNPYGYTF. Written as DNA, the CDR3 is TGTGCCAGCTCACCAGGGAATCCGTATGGCTACACCTTC.

The V call is TRBV19, the J call TRBJ1-2; D is perhaps TRBD1 (5 bases). Between the trimmed V and J ends, which lost 7 bases and 8 bases, there was a span of 23 bases. The germline CDR1 and CDR2 sequences are LNHDA and SQIVND (reference sequence). This CDR3 region has 15 residues. The CDR3 sequence: CASTLSYGAGGGYTF. The CDR3 DNA reads as TGTGCCAGTACCTTGTCGTATGGGGCAGGAGGCGGCTACACCTTC.

The V and J genes are TRBV28 and TRBJ2-3, with 9 bases lining up with TRBD2. This CDR3 comprises 15 residues. V lost 7 bases, J lost 2 bases, and 7 bases stayed unmatched. The germline V gene has CDR1 MDHEN and CDR2 SYDVKM. The CDR3 region has the DNA TGTGCCAGCACCGTAGCGGGGGCCAACACAGATACGCAGTATTTT. Residues: CASTVAGANTDTQYF.

This chain connects TRBV18 to TRBJ2-1; a weak D match, TRBD1 (6 bases). V lost 3 bases to trimming and J lost 5 bases, with 11 bases between them. This CDR3 is built from 14 residues. CDR1 and CDR2 (germline): KGHSH, LQKENI. The CDR3 protein is CASSPGQPDNEQFF. The CDR3 coding sequence is TGTGCCAGCTCACCCGGACAGCCCGACAATGAGCAGTTCTTC. Drawing the rest from reference TRBV18 and TRBJ2-1, the complete variable domain is NAGVMQNPRHLVRRRGQEARLRCSPMKGHSHVYWYRQLPEEGLKFMVYLQKENIIDESGMPKERFSAEFPKEGPSILRIQQVVRGDSAAYFCASSPGQPDNEQFFGPGTRLTVL.

The V and J genes are TRBV11-2 and TRBJ2-2; D remains unclear. V was pared by 6 bases and J by 0 bases, with 14 bases between. In germline, CDR1 is SGHAT, CDR2 FQNNGV. The CDR3 consists of 16 residues. The CDR3 here is CASRNLGSANTGELFF. DNA of the CDR3: TGTGCCAGCAGGAACCTTGGATCCGCGAACACCGGGGAGCTGTTTTTT.

This clone was detected a few times. The chain combines TRBV6-6 with TRBJ1-5; maybe TRBD1 (5 bases). The CDR3 runs to 12 residues. Germline V gene lookup returns CDR1 MNHNY and CDR2 SVGAGI (reference sequence). Trimming cost V 9 bases and J 5 bases, with 11 bases left between them. The CDR3 nucleotides are TGTGCCAGTGGGGACGGGGATCAGCCCCAGCATTTT. Its protein is CASGDGDQPQHF.

The rearrangement uses TRBV7-9 and TRBJ1-5; 7 bases are a match to TRBD1. V dropped 4 bases and J dropped 6; count of bases not matched to a gene: 6. The germline CDR1 and CDR2 sequences are SEHNR and FQNEAQ (reference sequence). The length of the CDR3 is 14 residues. For the CDR3, the DNA is TGTGCCAGCAGCTCCATGAACAGGGGTCAGCCCCAGCATTTT. Protein: CASSSMNRGQPQHF.

The chain combines TRBV28 with TRBJ1-3; a weak D match, TRBD1 (6 bases). The CDR3 is made up of 15 amino acids. Germline V lookup: CDR1 MDHEN, CDR2 SYDVKM. V lost 6 bases and J lost 2, with 14 bases in between. The CDR3 DNA is TGTGCCAGCAGCACCCCAGGGGAGGCTGGAAACACCATATATTTT. This translates into CASSTPGEAGNTIYF.

The chain combines TRBV7-2 with TRBJ1-4; maybe TRBD1 (5 bases). Trimming took 2 bases from V and 0 from J, leaving 13 bases between them. The length of the CDR3 is 17 residues. The V gene's germline CDR1 is SGHTA and CDR2 FQGNSA. The CDR3 region has the DNA TGTGCCAGCAGCTTAATCGGGGCACCTCCAACTAATGAAAAACTGTTTTTT. It is translated as CASSLIGAPPTNEKLFF.

The chain joins TRBV7-9 to TRBJ1-1; D is ambiguous. CDR1 and CDR2 from the germline V gene are SEHNR and FQNEAQ (reference sequence). The CDR3 has 11 amino acids. Trimming removed 5 bases at V and 7 bases at J, with 8 bases between. DNA for the CDR3: TGTGCCAGCAGCCCCCAGAATGAAGCTTTCTTT. This codes for CASSPQNEAFF.

The chain carries TRBV5-4 and TRBJ2-1; no definite D call. The CDR3 covers 14 residues. Germline-derived CDR1 and CDR2 are SGHNT and YYREEE (reference sequence). The germline V and J ends were trimmed by 2 bases and 5 bases, with 11 bases remaining between them. The CDR3 region has the DNA TGTGCCAGCAGCTTTTTCCGAGATCACAATGAGCAGTTCTTC. Its protein is CASSFFRDHNEQFF.

This clone was counted a few times. The J gene is TRBJ1-2, the V gene TRBV5-4, with a possible D match to TRBD1 (5 bases). Germline-derived CDR1 and CDR2 are SGHNT and YYREEE (reference sequence). V lost 5 bases and J lost 9, with 17 bases in between. The CDR3 has 13 residues. This chain's CDR3 is CASSRDGLGSYTF. CDR3 DNA sequence: TGTGCCAGCAGTCGGGACGGCTTAGGGAGCTACACCTTC.

This clone was seen only once. This chain links TRBV4-1 with TRBJ2-2; the D gene is possibly TRBD2 (7 bases). CDR1 is MGHRA and CDR2 is YSYEKL in the germline V gene. Between the trimmed V and J ends, which lost 6 bases and 4 bases, there was a span of 12 bases. CDR3 length: 14 amino acids. The CDR3 nucleotides are TGCGCCAGCAGTTACAGGGAGGGCACCGGGGAGCTGTTTTTT. This codes for CASSYREGTGELFF.

The rearrangement joins TRBV29-1 to TRBJ2-3, with TRBD1 matching 10 bases. Losses at the gene ends were 5 bases for V and 2 bases for J; bases not matched to a gene: 4. CDR1 is SQVTM, CDR2 ANQGSEA, per germline. This CDR3 contains 14 residues. The CDR3 region has the DNA TGCAGCGTTTCCGGACAGGGGGACACAGATACGCAGTATTTT. Translating it yields CSVSGQGDTDTQYF.

The rearrangement uses TRBV7-9 and TRBJ1-3; 9 bases align to TRBD1. Germline V gene lookup returns CDR1 SEHNR and CDR2 FQNEAQ (reference sequence). V shed 2 bases, J shed 4 bases, and the junction held 0 bases outside the gene matches. This CDR3 is 14 amino acids long. This CDR3 is CASSLTGGGNTIYF. In nucleotides, the CDR3 is TGTGCCAGCAGCTTAACAGGGGGCGGAAACACCATATATTTT. Filled out from reference TRBV7-9 and TRBJ1-3, the complete variable domain reads DTGVSQNPRHKITKRGQNVTFRCDPISEHNRLYWYRQTLGQGPEFLTYFQNEAQLEKSRLLSDRFSAERPKGSFSTLEIQRTEQGDSAMYLCASSLTGGGNTIYFGEGSWLTVV.

The rearrangement links TRBV9 to TRBJ2-1, with a weak D call TRBD2 (5 bases). V shed 4 bases and J shed 2 bases, with 19 bases lying between them. CDR1 and CDR2 (germline): SGDLS, YYNGEE. The CDR3 is made up of 17 amino acids. This CDR3 reads CASSPQVVDFTYNEQFF. Here the CDR3 DNA reads TGTGCCAGCAGCCCCCAAGTGGTGGACTTCACCTACAATGAGCAGTTCTTC.